The rows below give T cell receptor beta chains drawn from one sample of a study of T cell repertoires in cytomegalovirus infection. TCRdb reanalysed the reads using MiXCR and keeps one entry per CDR3 protein. The sample contains under 95,000 distinct CDR3 sequences, about 4% of which appear only once. The source material was PBMCs. Every receptor here comes from a human donor in good health (CMV status not recorded). Some clones in this sample may be carry-over from other donors' samples. Both conserved end residues are trimmed from each CDR3. Not every row has a clone size; where given, it reads once, few, many or a size class.

v_call clone_size cdr3_aa
TRBV19 many ASSSPTGRVLGTEAF
TRBV7-2 many ASGRNSYEQY
TRBV7-2 NA ASSLGGGSGNTIY
TRBV20-1 many SASTGNNQPQH
TRBV6-2/TRBV6-3 many AGVPRGAEQPQH
TRBV7-2 many ASSPGIPYEQY
TRBV7-2 many ASSLSGGTQY
TRBV7-2 many ASSLLFTDTQY
TRBV11-2 many ASRPSGGWYEQF
TRBV7-9 many ASSSPRGRGNSPLH
TRBV12-3/TRBV12-4 many ASSTPSGVDYNEQF
TRBV14 many ASSRARGNTEAF
TRBV7-2 many ASSSPGSGVKTQY
TRBV28 many ASTSPAVGLSKQF
TRBV7-2 many ASSFPGETQY
TRBV7-2 many ASSLGVGMGGRYEQF
TRBV4-1 many ASSQEAGEYSTQF